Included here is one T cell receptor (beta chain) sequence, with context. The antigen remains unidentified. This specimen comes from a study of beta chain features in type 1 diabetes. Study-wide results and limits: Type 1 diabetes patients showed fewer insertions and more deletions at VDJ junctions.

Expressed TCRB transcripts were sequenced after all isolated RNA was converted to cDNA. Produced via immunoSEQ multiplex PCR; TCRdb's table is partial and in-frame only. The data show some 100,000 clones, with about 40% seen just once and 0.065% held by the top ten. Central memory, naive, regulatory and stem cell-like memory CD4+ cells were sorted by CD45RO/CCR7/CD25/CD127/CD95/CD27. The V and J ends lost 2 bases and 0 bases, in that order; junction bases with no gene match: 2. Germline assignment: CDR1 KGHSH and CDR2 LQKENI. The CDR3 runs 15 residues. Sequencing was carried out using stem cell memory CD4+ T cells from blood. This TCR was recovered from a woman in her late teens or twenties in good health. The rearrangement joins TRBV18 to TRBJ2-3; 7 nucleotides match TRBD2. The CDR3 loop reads CASSPTAGSTDTQYF. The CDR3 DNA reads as TGTGCCAGCTCACCAACAGCGGGAAGCACAGATACGCAGTATTTT. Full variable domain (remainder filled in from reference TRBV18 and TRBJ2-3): NAGVMQNPRHLVRRRGQEARLRCSPMKGHSHVYWYRQLPEEGLKFMVYLQKENIIDESGMPKERFSAEFPKEGPSILRIQQVVRGDSAAYFCASSPTAGSTDTQYFGPGTRLTVL.